This T cell receptor (beta chain) was sequenced in a study of T cell repertoires in cytomegalovirus infection. Overall study context: Public signatures in TCR beta pointed to CMV infection and matching HLA type.

TCRdb redid the calling of the reads with MiXCR, one entry per CDR3 protein. The data contain about 300,000 distinct CDR3 sequences, around 9.1% of them singletons. The CDR3 loop spans 13 amino acids. From germline, CDR1 is DFQATT and CDR2 SNEGSKA (reference sequence). V was clipped by 2 bases and J by 6 bases; unmatched bases: 6. The sequencing sample was made of PBMCs. This sequence joins TRBV20-1 and TRBJ2-7; 8 bases line up with TRBD1. This TCR came from a human donor in good health (CMV status not recorded). Some clones in this sample may be carry-over from other donors' samples. DNA of the CDR3: TGCAGTGCTAGATACGACAGGGGTCGCGAGCAGTACTTC. Protein product: CSARYDRGREQYF.